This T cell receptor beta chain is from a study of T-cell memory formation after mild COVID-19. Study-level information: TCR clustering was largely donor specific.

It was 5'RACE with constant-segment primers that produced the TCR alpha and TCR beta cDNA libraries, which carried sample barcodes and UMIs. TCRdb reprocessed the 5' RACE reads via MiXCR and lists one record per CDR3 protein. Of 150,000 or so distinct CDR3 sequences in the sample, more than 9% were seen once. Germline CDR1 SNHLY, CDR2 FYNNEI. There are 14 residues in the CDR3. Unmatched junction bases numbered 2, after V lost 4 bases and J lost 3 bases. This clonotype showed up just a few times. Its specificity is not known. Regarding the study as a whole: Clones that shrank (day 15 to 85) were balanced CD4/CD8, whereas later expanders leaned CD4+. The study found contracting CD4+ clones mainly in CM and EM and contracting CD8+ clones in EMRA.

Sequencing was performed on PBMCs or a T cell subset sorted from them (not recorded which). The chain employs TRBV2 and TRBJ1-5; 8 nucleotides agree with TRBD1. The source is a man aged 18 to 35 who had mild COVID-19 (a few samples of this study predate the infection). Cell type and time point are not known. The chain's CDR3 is CASSVTGANQPQHF. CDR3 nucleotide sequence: TGTGCCAGCAGTGTGACAGGGGCCAATCAGCCCCAGCATTTT.